This TCR beta chain emerged from a study of T-cell reconstitution after alpha-beta-depleted transplantation in children (dated by TCRdb to about 2016). In terms of the full investigation: The study quantitatively tracked T-cell immune reconstitution after TCRalphabeta/CD19-depleted allogeneic hematopoietic cell transplantation in children using TCR repertoire profiling.

This clonotype was recorded a few times. There is no known antigen for this receptor. No base qualities exist here, and no much larger clone lies one base off it. Library creation used PCR. Data came from an Illumina HiSeq 2500. TCR library preparation used molecular barcoding, with unique molecular identifiers applied to normalize quantification of the TCRbeta repertoire. TCRdb itself trimmed the public reads at Q25 with fastp, ran MiXCR and retained productive beta chains. Identical CDR3 protein sequences are pooled into one entry, listed with their most common genes and DNA. For this sample the table gives hundreds of thousands of distinct CDR3 sequences, of which approximately 13% were detected only once. The leading ten clones occupy about 5.6% of the sample. V is trimmed back by 5 bases and J by 2 bases, and the junction contains 11 bases that no gene match accounts for. CDR1 MDHEN and CDR2 SYDVKM are derived from the germline V gene. Measured from the cysteine to the phenylalanine, the CDR3 is 16 residues long. Here the CDR3 DNA is all that survives: 48 bases in frame from base 1.

The rearranged segments are TRBV28 and TRBJ2-7; 8 junctional bases match TRBD2. The sequence was obtained from a human donor who donated a stem cell graft to a child with combined immunodeficiency. The sample in question was PBMCs from the stem cell graft donor, obtained from the stem cell graft. Here is the DNA: TGTGCCAGCAGTGGGACTAGGACACGGGGAACCTACGAGCAGTACTTC. This yields the protein CASSGTRTRGTYEQYF.